These 31 T cell receptor beta chains were all obtained from the same sample, sequenced in a study of graft-versus-host responses after intestinal transplantation. Plates contained around 200,000 CFSE-labeled responder cells and around 200,000 irradiated, violet-dye-labeled stimulator cells. Measured with immunoSEQ multiplex PCR; TCRdb has only the in-frame clones, and not every one. This table has 12,000 to 15,000 clones, 25% to 40% appearing once. The material was alloreactive CD8+ T cells from a mixed lymphocyte reaction culture, obtained before intestinal transplant. Subset in this sample: CFSE-low proliferating T cells sorted from approximately six-day pre-transplant mixed lymphocyte reaction (GvH or HvG direction). The receptor source for this set is a human patient who received an intestinal transplant.

The rearrangement links TRBV5-5 to TRBJ2-7; weak D call: TRBD1 (6 bases). CDR3 length equals 15 residues. Trimming cost V 4 bases and J 0 bases, with 14 bases left between them. Germline V gene lookup returns CDR1 SGHKS and CDR2 YYEKEE (reference sequence). As DNA, the CDR3 is TGTGCCAGCAGCCTCAGGGGTGATTCCTCCTACGAGCAGTACTTC. Translating it yields CASSLRGDSSYEQYF.

This clone was counted only a few times. The chain is built from TRBV4-3 and TRBJ2-3, with TRBD2 identical over 11 bases. J lost 11 bases, V lost 1 base, and 11 bases had no gene match. There are 16 residues in the CDR3. From germline, CDR1 is LGHNA and CDR2 YSLEER. CDR3 bases: TGCGCCAGCAGCCAAGGGGCGGGACTAGCGGCCCAGGGGCAGTATTTT. Its translation is CASSQGAGLAAQGQYF.

The chain combines TRBV10-3 with TRBJ2-7, with 14 bases lining up with TRBD2. Germline CDR1 ENHRY, CDR2 SYGVKD. The trim removed 4 bases at V and 3 bases at J, leaving 2 bases unmatched. The CDR3 spans 15 residues. The CDR3 nucleotides are TGTGCCATCAGTGTCGGGACTAGCGGGGGCTACGAGCAGTACTTC. This gives the protein CAISVGTSGGYEQYF.

The chain recombines TRBV12-2 with TRBJ2-1; TRBD1, the table's D call, was not compared with the DNA. TRBV12-2 is a documented pseudogene. The CDR3 is 19 residues long. CDR3 nucleotide sequence: TGTGCAAGTCGCTTAGCGAAAACGAAGACAGGGCGTTTAGTCAATGAGCAGTTCTTC. Translated, it gives CASRLAKTKTGRLVNEQFF.

The rearrangement joins TRBV27 to TRBJ2-2, with D tentatively TRBD2 (6 bases). The V end lost 6 bases, the J end lost 0 bases, and 8 bases lay between the germline ends. CDR1 and CDR2 (germline): MNHEY, SMNVEV (reference sequence). The CDR3 is 14 amino acids. CDR3 loop: CASSAGTNTGELFF. The CDR3 DNA sequence: TGTGCCAGCAGCGCGGGGACGAACACCGGGGAGCTGTTTTTT.

The chain employs TRBV5-1 and TRBJ2-7; 9 nucleotides align to TRBD1. From germline, CDR1 is SGHRS and CDR2 YFSETQ. V lost 9 bases to trimming and J lost 6 bases; unmatched junction nucleotides: 7. The CDR3 loop spans 12 amino acids. The CDR3 bases are TGCGCCATACAGGGGGCGTCAGCCGAGCAGTACTTC. Its translation is CAIQGASAEQYF.

This clone has a handful of counts. The V gene is TRBV6-5, the J gene TRBJ1-1; TRBD1 matches at 9 bases. Germline V gene data show CDR1 as MNHEY and CDR2 as SVGAGI. The V and J ends lost 4 bases and 4 bases, in that order; junction bases with no gene match: 7. The CDR3 runs 15 residues. CDR3 protein: CASSLGTGQTTEAFF. CDR3 coding DNA: TGTGCCAGCAGTTTGGGGACAGGGCAGACCACTGAAGCTTTCTTT.

In its sample, this clone is medium-sized. V usage is TRBV2 and J usage is TRBJ1-3; D unclear. Germline V gene data show CDR1 as SNHLY and CDR2 as FYNNEI. Between the trimmed V and J ends, which lost 7 bases and 10 bases, there was a span of 11 bases. The CDR3 runs 11 residues. This chain's CDR3 is CASTAGGTIYF. DNA for the CDR3: TGTGCCAGCACCGCGGGAGGAACCATATATTTT. Complete variable domain (other parts from reference TRBV2 and TRBJ1-3): EPEVTQTPSHQVTQMGQEVILRCVPISNHLYFYWYRQILGQKVEFLVSFYNNEISEKSEIFDDQFSVERPDGSNFTLKIRSTKLEDSAMYFCASTAGGTIYFGEGSWLTVV.

The CDR3 loop reads CASSTGLAGRHTQYF. CDR3 in DNA: TGTGCCAGCAGCACGGGACTAGCGGGGCGCCATACGCAGTATTTT. The rearrangement joins TRBV7-9 to TRBJ2-3; TRBD2 aligns across 13 bases. The J segment lost 7 bases and the V segment lost 5 bases, leaving 6 bases of the junction unmatched. Germline V gene sequence: CDR1 SEHNR, CDR2 FQNEAQ (reference sequence). The CDR3 extends over 15 amino acids.

The V gene is TRBV7-9, the J gene TRBJ2-3; D is perhaps TRBD1 (6 bases). The CDR3 runs 17 residues. Looked up from germline, CDR1 is SEHNR and CDR2 is FQNEAQ (reference sequence). Trimming took off 4 bases at V and 2 bases at J, with 19 bases between the two ends. The CDR3 spells CASSSPPTGLNTDTQYF. For the CDR3, the DNA is TGTGCCAGCAGCTCTCCGCCGACAGGACTGAACACAGATACGCAGTATTTT.

V and J are TRBV27 and TRBJ2-1; 12 bases line up with TRBD2. Trimming cost V 7 bases and J 4 bases; bases outside gene matches: 5. This CDR3 spans 15 amino acids. Looked up from germline, CDR1 is MNHEY and CDR2 is SMNVEV (reference sequence). CDR3 sequence: CASTPGTSGYNEQFF. The CDR3 DNA follows: TGTGCCAGCACCCCCGGGACTAGCGGGTACAATGAGCAGTTCTTC.

The chain carries TRBV30 and TRBJ1-1; D ambiguous. The V gene lost 2 bases and the J gene lost 0 bases, with 4 bases spanning the gap. This CDR3 spans 12 amino acids. Germline V gene lookup returns CDR1 GTSNPN and CDR2 SVGIG (reference sequence). The CDR3 region is CAWSTVNTEAFF. The CDR3 DNA follows: TGTGCCTGGAGTACGGTGAACACTGAAGCTTTCTTT.

Relative to its sample, this clone is medium-sized. The genes are TRBV30 and TRBJ1-1; D call uncertain. The V and J ends lost 5 bases and 1 base respectively, with 20 bases between them. The germline gives CDR1 GTSNPN, CDR2 SVGIG (reference sequence). CDR3 length equals 16 residues. The CDR3 reads CAWQAGRAGGNTEAFF. For the CDR3, the DNA is TGTGCCTGGCAGGCCGGTCGGGCGGGCGGGAACACTGAAGCTTTCTTT.

The sample holds a few counts of this clone. The V call is TRBV4-1, the J call TRBJ2-7; 8 bases align to TRBD1. The germline CDR1 and CDR2 sequences are MGHRA and YSYEKL. The junction had 4 bases not matched to a gene; V was cut back by 1 base and J by 2 bases. This CDR3 has 15 amino acids. The CDR3 DNA reads as TGCGCCAGCAGCCAAGCCTCACAGGGGGCCTACGAGCAGTACTTC. Amino acids: CASSQASQGAYEQYF.

The DNA for the CDR3 is TGTGCCAGCAGTCCTGGACTAGGCTCCTACAATGAGCAGTTCTTC. This encodes CASSPGLGSYNEQFF. The V and J genes are TRBV6-5 and TRBJ2-1; 7 nucleotides align to TRBD2. The germline V gene has CDR1 MNHEY and CDR2 SVGAGI. V lost 5 bases, J lost 0 bases, and 4 bases stayed unmatched. The CDR3 covers 15 residues.

In this sample, this clone turned up a few times. The chain links TRBV9 to TRBJ1-2; TRBD1 might be the D (5 bases). The CDR3 loop spans 16 amino acids. The germline gives CDR1 SGDLS, CDR2 YYNGEE. Trimming stripped 0 bases from V and 6 bases from J, with 18 bases between. CDR3 region: CASSVDGAPIPHGYTF. CDR3 DNA sequence: TGTGCCAGCAGCGTAGATGGGGCTCCGATTCCCCATGGCTACACCTTC.

This clone was counted a few times. This chain connects TRBV2 to TRBJ1-2, with a weak D call TRBD1 (6 bases). Per germline, CDR1 SNHLY and CDR2 FYNNEI. This CDR3 region has 14 residues. Trimming took 6 bases from V and 1 from J, leaving 12 bases between them. The CDR3 coding sequence is TGTGCCAGCAGGAAACAGGGTAATAACTATGGCTACACCTTC. Translation: CASRKQGNNYGYTF.

The chain links TRBV4-3 to TRBJ2-7; 8 bases match TRBD1. Germline V gives CDR1 LGHNA, CDR2 YSLEER. The CDR3 consists of 14 residues. V trimming: 1 base; J trimming: 2 bases; junction bases outside the gene matches: 1. The CDR3 coding sequence is TGCGCCAGCAGCCAAGGGACAGGGACCTACGAGCAGTACTTC. As protein: CASSQGTGTYEQYF.

The chain uses TRBV13 and TRBJ1-1; D might be TRBD1 (5 bases). The CDR3 spans 15 residues. Between the trimmed V and J ends, which lost 5 bases and 4 bases, there was a span of 17 bases. Germline CDR1 PRHDT, CDR2 FYEKMQ (reference sequence). This CDR3 is CASSLSGRGFTEAFF. CDR3 DNA: TGTGCCAGCAGCCTTTCAGGGCGGGGGTTCACTGAAGCTTTCTTT.

This clone was detected only a few times. This chain uses TRBV6-4 with TRBJ1-6, with 7 bases fitting TRBD1. CDR1 is MRHNA, CDR2 SNTAGT, per germline. This CDR3 is 13 amino acids long. V was pared by 7 bases and J by 8 bases, with 5 bases of the junction left unmatched. CDR3 region: CASIGTAYSPLHF. CDR3 coding DNA: TGTGCCAGCATCGGGACAGCATATTCACCCCTCCACTTT.

This clone was picked up a small number of times. The chain employs TRBV2 and TRBJ2-1; the match to TRBD2 covers 12 bases. The germline V gene has CDR1 SNHLY and CDR2 FYNNEI. With 5 bases clipped from V and 4 bases from J, the junction kept 3 bases outside the gene matches. The CDR3 extends over 15 amino acids. The CDR3 bases are TGTGCCAGCAGTCGGACTAGCGGGGTATACAATGAGCAGTTCTTC. This sequence encodes CASSRTSGVYNEQFF.

This chain uses TRBV7-9 with TRBJ2-7; D is perhaps TRBD2 (5 bases). This CDR3 comprises 13 residues. The V end lost 5 bases, the J end lost 6 bases, and 14 bases lay between the germline ends. CDR1 and CDR2 from the germline V gene are SEHNR and FQNEAQ (reference sequence). The DNA for the CDR3 is TGTGCCAGCAGCCCCCCCGGAGGAATCGAGCAGTACTTC. Residues: CASSPPGGIEQYF. The full variable domain, with the rest looked up from reference TRBV7-9 and TRBJ2-7, is DTGVSQNPRHKITKRGQNVTFRCDPISEHNRLYWYRQTLGQGPEFLTYFQNEAQLEKSRLLSDRFSAERPKGSFSTLEIQRTEQGDSAMYLCASSPPGGIEQYFGPGTRLTVT.

This clone was observed a handful of times. The rearrangement links TRBV7-9 to TRBJ2-7; maybe TRBD1 (6 bases). Per the germline V gene, CDR1 is SEHNR and CDR2 is FQNEAQ (reference sequence). V was trimmed by 6 bases and J by 4 bases, leaving 10 bases between them. The CDR3 has 12 residues. The CDR3 region is CASSSDRYEQYF. CDR3 nucleotide sequence: TGTGCCAGCAGTTCGGACAGATACGAGCAGTACTTC.

This clone was picked up a small number of times. The chain uses TRBV7-2 and TRBJ1-4; weak D call: TRBD1 (5 bases). The CDR3 has 15 amino acids. Trimming removed 1 base at V and 7 bases at J, with 13 bases between. Germline lookup yields CDR1 SGHTA and CDR2 FQGNSA. CDR3 sequence: CASSLVGAGGEKLFF. The CDR3 DNA is TGTGCCAGCAGCTTAGTAGGGGCGGGAGGTGAAAAACTGTTTTTT.

This sequence joins TRBV7-9 and TRBJ1-1; D is uncertain. V was cut by 3 bases and J by 0 bases, with 5 bases left in between. The CDR3 length is 13 residues. The V gene's germline CDR1 is SEHNR and CDR2 FQNEAQ (reference sequence). In DNA form, the CDR3 reads TGTGCCAGCAGCTTCGGTCTGAACACTGAAGCTTTCTTT. Protein: CASSFGLNTEAFF. Full variable domain (missing parts from reference TRBV7-9 and TRBJ1-1): DTGVSQNPRHKITKRGQNVTFRCDPISEHNRLYWYRQTLGQGPEFLTYFQNEAQLEKSRLLSDRFSAERPKGSFSTLEIQRTEQGDSAMYLCASSFGLNTEAFFGQGTRLTVV.

The V gene is TRBV6-5, the J gene TRBJ1-3; D ambiguous. CDR3 size: 16 residues. CDR1 and CDR2 from the germline V gene are MNHEY and SVGAGI. V was shortened by 0 bases and J by 0 bases, with 9 bases between the two germline ends. CDR3 DNA sequence: TGTGCCAGCAGTTACTCGGGCCGTGGCTCTGGAAACACCATATATTTT. It translates to CASSYSGRGSGNTIYF.

This clone was found a few times. V usage is TRBV6-5 and J usage is TRBJ1-4, with 10 bases aligning to TRBD1. In germline, CDR1 is MNHEY, CDR2 SVGAGI. The J segment lost 5 bases and the V segment lost 5 bases, leaving 5 bases of the junction unmatched. The CDR3 spans 15 residues. The CDR3 coding sequence is TGTGCCAGCAGTATTGGGACAGGGGTGAATGAAAAACTGTTTTTT. It codes for CASSIGTGVNEKLFF.

The table lists this clone with a few counts. The chain uses TRBV30 and TRBJ1-2, with 8 bases fitting TRBD1. CDR1 and CDR2 (germline): GTSNPN, SVGIG (reference sequence). The V and J ends lost 2 bases and 8 bases, in that order; junction bases with no gene match: 7. This CDR3 spans 13 amino acids. The CDR3 protein is CAWSFTGGDGYTF. CDR3 bases: TGTGCCTGGAGTTTTACAGGGGGAGACGGCTACACCTTC.

This clone has only a few counts. V is TRBV4-3 and J is TRBJ2-1, with 8 nucleotides matching TRBD1. V trimming: 0 bases; J trimming: 5 bases; junction bases outside the gene matches: 6. Germline V gives CDR1 LGHNA, CDR2 YSLEER. The CDR3 contains 16 residues. The CDR3 nucleotides read TGCGCCAGCAGCCAAGAGCGGTCAGGGGGCCACAATGAGCAGTTCTTC. Amino acid sequence: CASSQERSGGHNEQFF.

The rearrangement joins TRBV4-3 to TRBJ2-7; 9 bases fit TRBD1. The germline V gene has CDR1 LGHNA and CDR2 YSLEER. The V gene end was trimmed by 4 bases and the J gene end by 3 bases; junction bases not matched to a gene: 7. The CDR3 is made up of 15 amino acids. The CDR3 bases are TGCGCCAGCAGCCCCGGGACAGGGTCGTACTACGAGCAGTACTTC. Its translation is CASSPGTGSYYEQYF.

The chain uses TRBV4-3 and TRBJ2-7, with 7 bases lining up with TRBD1. The junction had 2 bases not matched to a gene; V was cut back by 0 bases and J by 0 bases. From germline, CDR1 is LGHNA and CDR2 YSLEER. The CDR3 runs to 15 residues. The CDR3 DNA is TGCGCCAGCAGCCAAGATAGGGACAGCTCCTACGAGCAGTACTTC. As protein: CASSQDRDSSYEQYF.